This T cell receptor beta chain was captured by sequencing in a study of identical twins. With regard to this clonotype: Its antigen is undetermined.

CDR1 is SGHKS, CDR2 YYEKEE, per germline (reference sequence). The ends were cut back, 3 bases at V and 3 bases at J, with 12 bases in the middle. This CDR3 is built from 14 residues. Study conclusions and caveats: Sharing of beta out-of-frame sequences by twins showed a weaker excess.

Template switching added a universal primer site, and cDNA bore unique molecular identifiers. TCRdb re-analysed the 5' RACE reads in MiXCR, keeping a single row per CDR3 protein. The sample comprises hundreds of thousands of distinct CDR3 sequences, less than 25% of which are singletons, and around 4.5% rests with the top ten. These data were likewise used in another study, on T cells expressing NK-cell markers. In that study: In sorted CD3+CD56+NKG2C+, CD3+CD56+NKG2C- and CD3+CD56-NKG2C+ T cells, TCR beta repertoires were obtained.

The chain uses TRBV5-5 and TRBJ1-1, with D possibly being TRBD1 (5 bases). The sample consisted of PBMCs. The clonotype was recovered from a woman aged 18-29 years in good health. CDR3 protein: CASSWGGRDTEAFF. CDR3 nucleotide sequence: TGTGCCAGCAGCTGGGGCGGGAGGGACACTGAAGCTTTCTTT.